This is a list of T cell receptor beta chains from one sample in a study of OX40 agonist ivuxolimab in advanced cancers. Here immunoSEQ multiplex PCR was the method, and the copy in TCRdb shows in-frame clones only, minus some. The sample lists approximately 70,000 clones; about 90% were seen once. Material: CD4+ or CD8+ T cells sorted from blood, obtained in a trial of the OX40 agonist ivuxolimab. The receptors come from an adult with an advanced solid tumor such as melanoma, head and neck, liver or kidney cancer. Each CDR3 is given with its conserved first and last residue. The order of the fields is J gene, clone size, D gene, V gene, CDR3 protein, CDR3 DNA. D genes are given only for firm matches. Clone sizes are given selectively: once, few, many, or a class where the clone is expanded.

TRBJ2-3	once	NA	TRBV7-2	CAIKKGGANTDTQYF	TGTGCCATAAAAAAGGGGGGGGCCAACACAGATACGCAGTATTTT
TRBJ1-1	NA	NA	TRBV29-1	CSVEAYVNTEAFF	TGCAGCGTTGAAGCGTATGTGAACACTGAAGCTTTCTTT
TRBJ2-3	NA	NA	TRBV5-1	CASSLGTTKDTQYF	TGCGCCAGCAGCTTGGGGACTACGAAAGATACGCAGTATTTT
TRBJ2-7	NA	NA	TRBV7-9	CASSLAEGRQYF	TGTGCCAGCAGCTTAGCGGAGGGGCGGCAGTACTTC
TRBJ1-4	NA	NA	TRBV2	CASRTEHEKLFF	TGTGCCAGCCGGACAGAGCATGAAAAACTGTTTTTT
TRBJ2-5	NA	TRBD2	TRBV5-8	CASSLGLAGEQTQYF	TGTGCCAGCAGCTTGGGGCTAGCGGGGGAACAGACCCAGTACTTC
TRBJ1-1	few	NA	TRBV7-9	CASSLRLTEAFF	TGTGCCAGCAGCTTACGGTTGACTGAAGCTTTCTTT
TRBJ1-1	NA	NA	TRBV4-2	CASSPGPGKAFF	TGTGCCAGCAGTCCCGGACCCGGGAAAGCTTTCTTT
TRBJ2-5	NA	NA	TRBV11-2	CASTDRGQETQYF	TGTGCCAGCACCGATAGGGGGCAAGAGACCCAGTACTTC
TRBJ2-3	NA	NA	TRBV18	CASSPIPDPQDTQYF	TGTGCCAGCTCACCAATCCCGGACCCCCAGGATACGCAGTATTTT
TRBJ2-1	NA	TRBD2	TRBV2	CASTSGNYNEQFF	TGTGCCAGCACTAGCGGGAACTACAATGAGCAGTTCTTC
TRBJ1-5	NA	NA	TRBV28	CASSRFGGAINQPQHF	TGTGCCAGCAGCCGATTTGGAGGGGCCATCAATCAGCCCCAGCATTTT
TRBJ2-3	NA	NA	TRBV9	CASSVLVGDTQYF	TGTGCCAGCAGCGTCCTTGTGGGGGATACGCAGTATTTT
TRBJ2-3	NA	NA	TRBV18	CASSPPTAGDTQYF	TGTGCCAGCTCACCGCCAACGGCCGGGGATACGCAGTATTTT
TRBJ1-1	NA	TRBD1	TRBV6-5	CASSFGQGNTEAFF	TGTGCCAGCAGTTTCGGACAGGGGAACACTGAAGCTTTCTTT
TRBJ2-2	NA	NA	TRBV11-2	CASSLALTSKDTGELFF	TGTGCCAGCAGCTTAGCCCTGACTAGTAAGGACACCGGGGAGCTGTTTTTT
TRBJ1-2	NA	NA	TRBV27	CASKRGDSGGYTF	TGTGCCAGCAAAAGGGGGGATTCGGGTGGCTACACCTTC
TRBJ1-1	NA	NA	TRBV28	CASSLISESEAFF	TGTGCCAGCAGTTTAATCTCCGAGAGTGAAGCTTTCTTT
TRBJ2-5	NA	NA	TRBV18	CASSPGGETQYF	TGTGCCAGCTCACCAGGTGGTGAGACCCAGTACTTC
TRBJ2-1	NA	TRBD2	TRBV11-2	CASSFSGGANEQFF	TGTGCCAGCAGCTTTAGCGGGGGTGCGAATGAGCAGTTCTTC
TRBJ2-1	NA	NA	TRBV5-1	CASSPSGAGSYNEQFF	TGCGCCAGCAGCCCGTCCGGGGCTGGCTCCTACAATGAGCAGTTCTTC
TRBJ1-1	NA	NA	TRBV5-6	CASSFFDRLNTEAFF	TGTGCCAGCAGTTTCTTCGACAGGCTGAACACTGAAGCTTTCTTT
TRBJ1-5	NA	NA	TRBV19	CATRGSNQPQHF	TGTGCCACCCGGGGAAGCAATCAGCCCCAGCATTTT
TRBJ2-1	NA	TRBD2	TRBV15	CATSSGLAGGIYNEQFF	TGTGCCACCAGCAGTGGACTAGCGGGGGGGATTTACAATGAGCAGTTCTTC
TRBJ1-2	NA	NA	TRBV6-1	CASSVQMDPYGYTF	TGTGCCAGCAGTGTTCAAATGGACCCCTATGGCTACACCTTC
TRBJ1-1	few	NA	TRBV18	CASSPGYNTEAFF	TGTGCCAGCTCACCAGGATATAACACTGAAGCTTTCTTT
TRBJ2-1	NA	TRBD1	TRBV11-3	CASSPGTDEQFF	TGTGCCAGCAGCCCCGGGACAGATGAGCAGTTCTTC
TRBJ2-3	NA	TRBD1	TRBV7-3	CASSRGQVTDTQYF	TGTGCCAGCAGCAGGGGACAGGTCACAGATACGCAGTATTTT
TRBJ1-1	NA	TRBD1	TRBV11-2	CASSQLTGGTEAFF	TGTGCCAGCAGCCAACTGACAGGGGGCACTGAAGCTTTCTTT
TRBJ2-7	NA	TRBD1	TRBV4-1	CASSRGGDRGYYEQYF	TGCGCCAGCAGCCGAGGGGGGGACAGGGGTTATTACGAGCAGTACTTC
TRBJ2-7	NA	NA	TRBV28	CASSSPGKTNEQYF	TGTGCCAGCAGTTCCCCCGGGAAAACTAACGAGCAGTACTTC
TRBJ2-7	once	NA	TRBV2	CASLEDLLYEQYF	TGTGCCAGTTTAGAGGACCTATTATACGAGCAGTACTTC
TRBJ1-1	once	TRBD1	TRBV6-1	CASTATGIGTEAFF	TGTGCCAGCACCGCGACAGGGATCGGCACTGAAGCTTTCTTT
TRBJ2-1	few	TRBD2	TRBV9	CASTPAGTSGYNEQFF	TGTGCCAGCACCCCGGCGGGGACTAGCGGTTACAATGAGCAGTTCTTC
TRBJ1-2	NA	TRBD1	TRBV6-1	CASSESRQGADTTF	TGTGCCAGCAGTGAATCGAGACAGGGGGCGGACACCACCTTC
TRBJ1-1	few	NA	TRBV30	CAWSVMNTEAFF	TGTGCCTGGAGTGTAATGAACACTGAAGCTTTCTTT
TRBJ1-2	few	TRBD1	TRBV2	CASSVQGNYGYTF	TGTGCCAGCAGCGTACAGGGGAACTATGGCTACACCTTC
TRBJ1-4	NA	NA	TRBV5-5	CASSLAPVREKLFF	TGTGCCAGCAGCTTGGCGCCAGTCCGCGAAAAACTGTTTTTT
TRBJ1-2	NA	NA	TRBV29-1	CSVSLSGVNGYTF	TGCAGCGTTTCGCTTTCAGGGGTGAATGGCTACACCTTC
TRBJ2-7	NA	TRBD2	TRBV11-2	CASSGGTSGGYEQYF	TGTGCCAGCAGCGGAGGGACTAGCGGGGGTTACGAGCAGTACTTC
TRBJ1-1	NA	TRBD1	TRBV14	CASSLSRGTEAFF	TGTGCCAGCAGCCTAAGCAGGGGGACTGAAGCTTTCTTT
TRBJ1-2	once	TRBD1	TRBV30	CAWRGRDRGYGYTF	TGTGCCTGGAGGGGCCGGGACAGGGGCTATGGTTACACCTTC
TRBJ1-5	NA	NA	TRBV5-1	CASSLGAASQPQHF	TGCGCCAGCAGCTTGGGGGCCGCCAGCCAGCCCCAGCATTTT
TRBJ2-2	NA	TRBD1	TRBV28	CASSTRQGGATGELFF	TGTGCCAGCAGTACTCGACAGGGTGGCGCCACCGGGGAGCTGTTTTTT
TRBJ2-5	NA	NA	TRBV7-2	CASSPRGGGQETQYF	TGTGCCAGCAGCCCACGAGGTGGGGGGCAAGAGACCCAGTACTTC
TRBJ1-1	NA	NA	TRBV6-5	CASRKGVSKAFF	TGTGCCAGCAGAAAGGGGGTTAGTAAGGCTTTCTTT
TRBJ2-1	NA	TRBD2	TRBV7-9	CASSSGLLFQRETSNEQFF	TGTGCCAGCAGCTCAGGGTTGTTATTTCAGCGGGAGACCAGCAATGAGCAGTTCTTC
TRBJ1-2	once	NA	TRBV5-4	CASSLATGKVYGYTF	TGTGCCAGCAGCTTGGCCACAGGGAAGGTCTATGGCTACACCTTC
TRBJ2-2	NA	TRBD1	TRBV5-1	CASSFRQGGGELFF	TGCGCCAGCAGCTTCCGACAGGGTGGCGGGGAGCTGTTTTTT
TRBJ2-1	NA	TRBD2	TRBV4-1	CASSQSTSGYNEQFF	TGCGCCAGCAGCCAATCCACTAGCGGATACAATGAGCAGTTCTTC
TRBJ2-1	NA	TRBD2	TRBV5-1	CASSYGTSGTYNEQFF	TGCGCCAGCAGCTACGGGACTAGCGGGACCTACAATGAGCAGTTCTTC
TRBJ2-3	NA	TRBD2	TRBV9	CASSVASGEGTQYF	TGTGCCAGCAGCGTAGCTAGCGGGGAGGGTACGCAGTATTTT
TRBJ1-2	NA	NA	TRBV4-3	CASSQDRVTGYTF	TGCGCCAGCAGCCAAGACAGGGTGACGGGCTACACCTTC
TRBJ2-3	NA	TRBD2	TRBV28	CASRGRAGDTQYF	TGTGCCAGTCGGGGGAGGGCGGGAGATACGCAGTATTTT
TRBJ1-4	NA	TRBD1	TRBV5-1	CASSGWTGPNEKLFF	TGCGCCAGCAGCGGGTGGACAGGTCCTAATGAAAAACTGTTTTTT
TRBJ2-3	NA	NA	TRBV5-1	CASSLEPASTDTQYF	TGCGCCAGCAGCTTGGAGCCAGCCAGCACAGATACGCAGTATTTT
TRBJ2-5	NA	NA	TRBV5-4	CASSFGRAETQYF	TGTGCCAGCAGCTTCGGCAGGGCTGAGACCCAGTACTTC
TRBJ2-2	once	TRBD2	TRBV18	CASSRAAGEPGELFF	TGTGCCAGCTCGCGCGCGGCGGGAGAACCCGGGGAGCTGTTTTTT
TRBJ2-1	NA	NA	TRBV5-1	CASSLALYSRGNEQFF	TGCGCCAGCAGCTTGGCCCTTTACTCCCGCGGGAATGAGCAGTTCTTC
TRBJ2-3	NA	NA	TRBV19	CASSPYGGVTDTQYF	TGTGCCAGTAGTCCGTACGGGGGAGTCACAGATACGCAGTATTTT